One T cell receptor beta chain is described in this entry. This sample is part of a study of control samples from healthy donors and cancer patients. TCRdb's copy holds only in-frame clones and misses some; the assay was immunoSEQ multiplex PCR. This sample has 45,000 to 60,000 clones, with about 93% found just once. This CDR3 has 14 residues. Looked up from germline, CDR1 is SNHLY and CDR2 is FYNNEI. The V end lost 7 bases, the J end lost 3 bases, and 15 bases lay between the germline ends. The V gene is TRBV2, the J gene TRBJ1-2; a weak D match, TRBD1 (6 bases). This receptor was obtained from a man aged 25 to 40 in good health. The material sequenced was blood. CDR3: CASTKGEVDYGYTF. CDR3 coding DNA: TGTGCCAGCACCAAGGGGGAGGTGGACTATGGCTACACCTTC.